The 19 T cell receptor beta chains below were found in one sample sequenced in a study of blood T cell repertoires in COVID-19. The protocol was immunoSEQ multiplex PCR, while the TCRdb copy is restricted to in-frame clones and leaves out a portion. This sample has tens of thousands of clones, with 75% to 90% found just once. The sequenced sample was peripheral blood. These receptors originate from a man aged 55-75 years with acute or convalescent COVID-19.

This sequence joins TRBV30 and TRBJ1-5, with 9 positions matching TRBD1. This CDR3 contains 14 residues. The ends lost 5 bases at V and 7 bases at J; junction bases unmatched: 9. From germline, CDR1 is GTSNPN and CDR2 SVGIG (reference sequence). CDR3 in amino acids: CAWDSGDREQPQHF. The CDR3 DNA reads TGTGCCTGGGACTCGGGGGACAGGGAGCAGCCCCAGCATTTT.

The chain joins TRBV5-6 to TRBJ1-5, with D perhaps matching TRBD1 (5 bases). Trimming took 3 bases from V and 6 from J, leaving 16 bases between them. There are 15 residues in the CDR3. Looked up from germline, CDR1 is SGHDT and CDR2 is YYEEEE. The chain's CDR3 is CASSYQGGKGQPQHF. In nucleotides, the CDR3 is TGTGCCAGCAGCTACCAGGGAGGGAAGGGTCAGCCCCAGCATTTT. Looking up the rest from reference TRBV5-6 and TRBJ1-5 gives the full variable domain: DAGVTQSPTHLIKTRGQQVTLRCSPKSGHDTVSWYQQALGQGPQFIFQYYEEEERQRGNFPDRFSGHQFPNYSSELNVNALLLGDSALYLCASSYQGGKGQPQHFGDGTRLSIL.

This chain uses TRBV18 with TRBJ1-6; possibly TRBD1 for D (6 bases). V lost 6 bases to trimming and J lost 6 bases, with 12 bases between them. This CDR3 contains 14 residues. In germline, CDR1 is KGHSH, CDR2 LQKENI. CDR3 protein: CASSKDRVNSPLHF. The CDR3 DNA follows: TGTGCCAGCTCCAAGGACAGAGTTAATTCACCCCTCCACTTT. Complete variable domain (other parts from reference TRBV18 and TRBJ1-6): NAGVMQNPRHLVRRRGQEARLRCSPMKGHSHVYWYRQLPEEGLKFMVYLQKENIIDESGMPKERFSAEFPKEGPSILRIQQVVRGDSAAYFCASSKDRVNSPLHFGNGTRLTVT.

This chain uses TRBV10-3 with TRBJ1-1; D possibly corresponds to TRBD1 (5 bases). Germline CDR1 and CDR2: ENHRY and SYGVKD. The V end lost 10 bases, the J end lost 0 bases, and 15 bases lay between the germline ends. The CDR3 has 14 residues. For the CDR3, the DNA is TGTGCCACGGAGCAGGGTACTTTGAACACTGAAGCTTTCTTT. As protein: CATEQGTLNTEAFF.

The J gene is TRBJ2-3, the V gene TRBV6-4; 12 bases are shared with TRBD2. Germline values: CDR1 MRHNA, CDR2 SNTAGT. Trimming at V came to 6 bases and at J to 4 bases, leaving 5 bases not matched to a gene. The CDR3 has 15 amino acids. The chain's CDR3 is CASSVLAGGSDTQYF. CDR3 sequence (DNA): TGTGCCAGCAGCGTCCTAGCGGGGGGGTCAGATACGCAGTATTTT.

The gene calls are TRBV11-2 and TRBJ2-2, with TRBD1 as a possible D gene (6 bases). Looked up from germline, CDR1 is SGHAT and CDR2 is FQNNGV. V was clipped by 2 bases and J by 2 bases, with 12 bases between them. CDR3 length: 16 amino acids. Here the CDR3 reads CASSLRWGLNTGELFF. CDR3 in DNA: TGTGCCAGCAGCTTAAGGTGGGGGCTTAACACCGGGGAGCTGTTTTTT.

This sequence joins TRBV5-1 and TRBJ1-1; D remains unclear. Trimming removed 0 bases at V and 2 bases at J, with 5 bases between. This CDR3 has 13 amino acids. Germline V gene data show CDR1 as SGHRS and CDR2 as YFSETQ. CDR3 coding DNA: TGCGCCAGCAGCTTGGCAGATAACACTGAAGCTTTCTTT. Amino acid sequence: CASSLADNTEAFF.

The chain links TRBV18 to TRBJ2-1; D not certain. There are 14 residues in the CDR3. The germline V and J ends were trimmed by 4 bases and 6 bases, with 13 bases remaining between them. Germline V gives CDR1 KGHSH, CDR2 LQKENI. CDR3 sequence reads: CASSLGVWSNEQFF. Here the CDR3 DNA reads TGTGCCAGCTCACTAGGAGTATGGAGCAATGAGCAGTTCTTC.

CDR3 sequence reads: CASSPQTGGFTGANVLTF. CDR3 DNA: TGTGCCAGCAGCCCTCAGACAGGGGGCTTTACTGGGGCCAACGTCCTGACTTTC. The V call is TRBV7-2, the J call TRBJ2-6, with 10 bases fitting TRBD1. V was clipped by 5 bases and J by 2 bases; unmatched bases: 9. The germline V gene encodes CDR1 SGHTA and CDR2 FQGNSA. The CDR3 length is 18 residues.

The chain uses TRBV5-1 and TRBJ1-4; 9 positions agree with TRBD1. Germline V gene lookup returns CDR1 SGHRS and CDR2 YFSETQ. This CDR3 region has 17 residues. V dropped 1 base and J dropped 3; count of bases not matched to a gene: 7. As DNA, the CDR3 is TGCGCCAGCAGCTTGCGACAGGGGGTAGCCGCTAATGAAAAACTGTTTTTT. Protein: CASSLRQGVAANEKLFF.

V is TRBV20-1 and J is TRBJ2-1, with D unresolved. CDR1 DFQATT and CDR2 SNEGSKA come from the germline V gene (reference sequence). The CDR3 runs to 10 residues. Trimming stripped 5 bases from V and 9 bases from J, with 8 bases between. The CDR3: CSAERSEQFF. As DNA, the CDR3 is TGCAGTGCTGAGAGGAGTGAGCAGTTCTTC.

This sequence joins TRBV3-1 (or the pseudogene TRBV3-2) and TRBJ2-5; D not certain. This CDR3 is 15 amino acids long. Trimming stripped 0 bases from V and 5 bases from J, with 13 bases between. Germline V gene data show CDR1 as LGHDT and CDR2 as YNNKEL (reference sequence). In DNA form, the CDR3 reads TGTGCCAGCAGCCAAGATTTGGGCACTCTGGAGACCCAGTACTTC. Translation: CASSQDLGTLETQYF.

The chain recombines TRBV27 with TRBJ1-2; 7 bases match TRBD1. The germline CDR1 and CDR2 sequences are MNHEY and SMNVEV (reference sequence). J was trimmed by 7 bases and V by 5 bases; bases with no gene match: 7. This CDR3 region has 13 residues. The CDR3 sequence is CASSIITGAGYTF. CDR3 sequence (DNA): TGTGCCAGCAGTATAATTACAGGGGCTGGCTACACCTTC.

The gene calls are TRBV29-1 and TRBJ2-2, with TRBD1 matching 12 bases. There are 14 residues in the CDR3. Trimming at V came to 6 bases and at J to 4 bases, leaving 3 bases not matched to a gene. The germline gives CDR1 SQVTM, CDR2 ANQGSEA. DNA of the CDR3: TGCAGCGTGGGGACAGGGGGCTTCACCGGGGAGCTGTTTTTT. This gives the protein CSVGTGGFTGELFF.

V is TRBV12-3 or TRBV12-4 and J is TRBJ1-2, with TRBD1 as a possible D gene (5 bases). V lost 6 bases and J 2 bases, leaving 10 bases between the germline ends. The CDR3 extends over 13 amino acids. The DNA for the CDR3 is TGTGCCAGCAGGATAACAGGCAACTATGGCTACACCTTC. Translating it yields CASRITGNYGYTF.

The chain joins TRBV24-1 to TRBJ1-1, with TRBD1 as a possible D gene (6 bases). The length of the CDR3 is 13 residues. The germline gives CDR1 KGHDR, CDR2 SFDVKD. V was trimmed by 9 bases and J by 5 bases, leaving 15 bases between them. The CDR3 is CATDTGRSTEAFF. The CDR3 nucleotides read TGTGCCACCGATACAGGGAGATCAACTGAAGCTTTCTTT.

The chain has TRBV5-4 and TRBJ2-1; TRBD1 might be the D (6 bases). Germline CDR1 reads SGHNT; CDR2 reads YYREEE (reference sequence). This CDR3 has 14 residues. V lost 2 bases to trimming and J lost 4 bases, with 10 bases between them. CDR3 loop: CASSFLDSYNEQFF. For the CDR3, the DNA is TGTGCCAGCAGCTTTTTGGACAGTTACAATGAGCAGTTCTTC.

V is TRBV10-3 and J is TRBJ2-1, with 8 bases fitting TRBD2. This CDR3 contains 11 residues. The germline CDR1 and CDR2 sequences are ENHRY and SYGVKD. J lost 13 bases, V lost 4 bases, and 3 bases had no gene match. The CDR3 DNA is TGTGCCATCAGTGGGGGACTAGAACAGTTCTTC. It is translated as CAISGGLEQFF.

The V call is TRBV29-1, the J call TRBJ2-7; possibly TRBD1 for D (5 bases). Trimming took off 6 bases at V and 3 bases at J, with 15 bases between the two ends. Germline values: CDR1 SQVTM, CDR2 ANQGSEA. This CDR3 region has 13 residues. CDR3 DNA: TGCAGCGTACCGGGCGCAGGGAACTACGAGCAGTACTTC. It is translated as CSVPGAGNYEQYF.